Listed here are 27 T cell receptor beta chains from one sample, sequenced in a study of Ad26.COV2.S vaccination and SARS-CoV-2 variants (dated by TCRdb to 2020 to 2022). This specimen's treatment or condition label, per the study, means: some 20 received Ad26.COV2.S at low or high dose, single or two shots; about 5 received placebo; per-sample allocation not given. For vaccine and placebo recipients, the sequenced repertoires came from samples collected on day 63 after the first injection. To prepare the library, the immunoSEQ multiplex PCR assay was applied. The immuneACCESS repertoire file appears here via TCRdb, limited to in-frame rearrangements. These files lack a portion of the clones; in checked studies, under half of the deficit traces to unresolved V genes, and the cause of the others is not known. The sample table holds more than 250,000 clones, of which over 75% were seen once. 3% to 4% of the sample comes from the top ten.

Sequencing was performed on peripheral blood, taken in a trial of Ad26.COV2.S vaccine versus placebo. These receptors all stem from a person between 18 and 60 years old who received the Ad26.COV2.S COVID-19 vaccine or a placebo.

In DNA, the CDR3 is TGTGCCAGCAGCCCCCGTCGTGGTGACTACGAGCAGTACTTC. It yields the protein CASSPRRGDYEQYF. The chain uses TRBV7-2 and TRBJ2-7; D uncertain. The CDR3 is made up of 14 amino acids. V dropped 5 bases and J dropped 3 bases, with 14 bases sitting between them. Germline CDR1 SGHTA, CDR2 FQGNSA. Variable domain in full (rest from reference TRBV7-2 and TRBJ2-7): GAGVSQSPSNKVTEKGKDVELRCDPISGHTALYWYRQSLGQGLEFLIYFQGNSAPDKSGLPSDRFSAERTGGSVSTLTIQRTQQEDSAVYLCASSPRRGDYEQYFGPGTRLTVT.

The chain carries TRBV19 and TRBJ1-2, with D possibly TRBD1 on 5 matching bases. V was trimmed by 8 bases and J by 4 bases, leaving 11 bases between them. The CDR3 extends over 12 amino acids. The germline V gene has CDR1 LNHDA and CDR2 SQIVND (reference sequence). The CDR3 bases are TGTGCCAGTCATTCGGGGGGCTATGGCTACACCTTC. Its translation is CASHSGGYGYTF.

The rearrangement links TRBV5-1 to TRBJ2-5; D uncertain. The CDR3 contains 15 residues. Trimming took off 2 bases at V and 1 base at J, with 12 bases between the two ends. Germline V lookup: CDR1 SGHRS, CDR2 YFSETQ. The CDR3 loop reads CASSFSTQSQETQYF. In nucleotides, the CDR3 is TGCGCCAGCAGCTTTAGCACCCAGAGCCAAGAGACCCAGTACTTC.

The J gene is TRBJ2-1, the V gene TRBV14, with 7 positions matching TRBD2. Trimming removed 2 bases from V and 3 bases from J; junction bases left unmatched: 16. CDR1 SGHDN and CDR2 FVKESK come from the germline V gene. The CDR3 sequence is 19 residues long. The CDR3 DNA reads TGTGCCAGCAGCCAACTCCCGGGCCTACTGGGGGGGGGCTACAATGAGCAGTTCTTC. Residues: CASSQLPGLLGGGYNEQFF.

The V gene is TRBV19, the J gene TRBJ2-3; possible D gene TRBD1, 6 bases. This CDR3 region has 16 residues. Trimming took off 6 bases at V and 2 bases at J, with 18 bases between the two ends. Germline V gene lookup returns CDR1 LNHDA and CDR2 SQIVND (reference sequence). The chain's CDR3 is CASRNRAGGATDTQYF. CDR3 nucleotides: TGTGCCAGTAGGAACAGGGCTGGTGGGGCCACAGATACGCAGTATTTT.

The chain combines TRBV2 with TRBJ2-1; D is uncertain. Germline V gene lookup returns CDR1 SNHLY and CDR2 FYNNEI. The CDR3 is 14 residues long. V was pared by 3 bases and J by 6 bases, with 12 bases between. The DNA for the CDR3 is TGTGCCAGCAGTGAGCCCAGCATTGCCAATGAGCAGTTCTTC. Its protein product is CASSEPSIANEQFF.

This chain links TRBV4-1 with TRBJ1-3, with 7 bases matching TRBD1. V was pared by 1 base and J by 2 bases, with 2 bases of the junction left unmatched. Germline loops: CDR1 MGHRA, CDR2 YSYEKL. This CDR3 has 15 residues. This CDR3 reads CASSQGQGAGNTIYF. The CDR3 DNA follows: TGCGCCAGCAGCCAAGGGCAGGGGGCTGGAAACACCATATATTTT.

The V call is TRBV7-9, the J call TRBJ2-5; D possibly corresponds to TRBD1 (6 bases). The germline CDR1 and CDR2 sequences are SEHNR and FQNEAQ (reference sequence). V was pared by 5 bases and J by 6 bases, with 16 bases between. The CDR3 is 14 residues long. The CDR3 region has the DNA TGTGCCAGCAGCCCGGACAGCCTAGGGAAGACCCAGTACTTC. As protein: CASSPDSLGKTQYF.

The chain has TRBV30 and TRBJ2-1, with 7 bases aligning to TRBD2. The CDR3 extends over 14 amino acids. Germline assignment: CDR1 GTSNPN and CDR2 SVGIG (reference sequence). The V gene end was trimmed by 7 bases and the J gene end by 0 bases; junction bases not matched to a gene: 6. The chain's CDR3 is CASLAGSSYNEQFF. In DNA form, the CDR3 reads TGTGCCTCCTTAGCGGGTTCCTCCTACAATGAGCAGTTCTTC.

This chain connects TRBV27 to TRBJ1-2, with a weak D call TRBD1 (6 bases). CDR3 length: 14 residues. Germline CDR1 is MNHEY and CDR2 is SMNVEV (reference sequence). Trimming stripped 6 bases from V and 4 bases from J, with 15 bases between. CDR3 sequence (DNA): TGTGCCAGCAGATTAACAGGGTATAGCTATGGCTACACCTTC. It codes for CASRLTGYSYGYTF.

The rearrangement joins TRBV5-4 to TRBJ2-5, with 8 nucleotides matching TRBD2. Germline-derived CDR1 and CDR2 are SGHNT and YYREEE (reference sequence). The CDR3 extends over 14 amino acids. V lost 3 bases and J lost 5; bases outside the gene matches: 6. CDR3 residues: CASSSGLAGETQYF. The CDR3 region has the DNA TGTGCCAGCAGCTCCGGACTAGCCGGGGAGACCCAGTACTTC.

This clone was seen only once. V usage is TRBV6-5 and J usage is TRBJ1-3, with D hard to call. Trimming took off 9 bases at V and 0 bases at J, with 6 bases between the two ends. This CDR3 is 12 amino acids long. Germline-derived CDR1 and CDR2 are MNHEY and SVGAGI. The CDR3 sequence is CASRYSGNTIYF. CDR3 DNA sequence: TGTGCCAGTCGGTACTCTGGAAACACCATATATTTT.

The chain employs TRBV5-1 and TRBJ2-1; TRBD1 aligns across 7 bases. The CDR3 totals 15 residues. The J segment lost 6 bases and the V segment lost 0 bases, leaving 6 bases of the junction unmatched. The germline V gene encodes CDR1 SGHRS and CDR2 YFSETQ. CDR3 coding DNA: TGCGCCAGCAGCTTGGGGAGTAGACAGGGCAATGAGCAGTTCTTC. Its protein is CASSLGSRQGNEQFF.

The chain uses TRBV3-1 (or the pseudogene TRBV3-2) and TRBJ1-3, with 7 positions matching TRBD1. This CDR3 region has 18 residues. The V segment lost 2 bases and the J segment 3 bases; nucleotides outside the gene matches: 13. The germline gives CDR1 LGHDT, CDR2 YNNKEL (reference sequence). The CDR3 region is CASSQSLGTAGLGNTIYF. DNA of the CDR3: TGTGCCAGCAGCCAAAGCCTAGGGACAGCCGGGCTTGGAAACACCATATATTTT.

The rearrangement uses TRBV19 and TRBJ2-1; possible D gene TRBD1, 5 bases. Between the trimmed V and J ends, which lost 4 bases and 9 bases, there was a span of 19 bases. This CDR3 has 15 residues. The germline CDR1 and CDR2 sequences are LNHDA and SQIVND (reference sequence). Here the CDR3 DNA reads TGTGCCAGTAGTACCGACAGAGCCGCCGTTAGTGAGCAGTTCTTC. Residues: CASSTDRAAVSEQFF.

V usage is TRBV27 and J usage is TRBJ1-2, with TRBD1 matching over 7 bases. CDR1 is MNHEY and CDR2 is SMNVEV in the germline V gene (reference sequence). V lost 4 bases to trimming and J lost 0 bases; unmatched junction nucleotides: 8. The CDR3 is 16 amino acids. CDR3 residues: CASSSRQGLANYGYTF. The CDR3 DNA sequence: TGTGCCAGCAGTTCTCGACAGGGTCTTGCTAACTATGGCTACACCTTC.

This clone was found once. This rearrangement joins TRBV5-5 to TRBJ1-1; weak D call: TRBD1 (5 bases). V dropped 4 bases and J dropped 5 bases, with 21 bases sitting between them. This CDR3 comprises 16 residues. CDR1 SGHKS and CDR2 YYEKEE come from the germline V gene (reference sequence). The DNA of the CDR3 is TGTGCCAGCAGCCGGGGTCCGACAGCGGCAAGAACTGAAGCTTTCTTT. Amino acid sequence: CASSRGPTAARTEAFF. The entire variable domain, with the rest obtained from reference TRBV5-5 and TRBJ1-1, is as follows: DAGVTQSPTHLIKTRGQQVTLRCSPISGHKSVSWYQQVLGQGPQFIFQYYEKEERGRGNFPDRFSARQFPNYSSELNVNALLLGDSALYLCASSRGPTAARTEAFFGQGTRLTVV.

The rearrangement joins TRBV6-6 to TRBJ2-4; a weak D match, TRBD1 (6 bases). This CDR3 region has 16 residues. Germline V gene lookup returns CDR1 MNHNY and CDR2 SVGAGI (reference sequence). Trimming cost V 5 bases and J 1 base, with 15 bases left between them. CDR3 DNA: TGTGCCAGCAGTGCACCCAGGGGCGAGGCCAAAAACATTCAGTACTTC. Its translation: CASSAPRGEAKNIQYF.

The chain combines TRBV19 with TRBJ1-2; 9 nucleotides align to TRBD1. From germline, CDR1 is LNHDA and CDR2 SQIVND (reference sequence). With V trimmed by 4 bases and J by 0 bases, 9 bases remained unmatched. The CDR3 covers 17 residues. For the CDR3, the DNA is TGTGCCAGTAGTACAGCCGATGGGACAGGGACTAACTATGGCTACACCTTC. Translated: CASSTADGTGTNYGYTF.

The chain carries TRBV5-1 and TRBJ2-3; a weak D match, TRBD1 (6 bases). V was trimmed by 0 bases and J by 3 bases, leaving 11 bases between them. Germline V CDR1 and CDR2: SGHRS, YFSETQ. The CDR3 is 15 residues long. The CDR3 protein is CASSLAQGWTDTQYF. The CDR3, as DNA: TGCGCCAGCAGCTTGGCCCAGGGGTGGACAGATACGCAGTATTTT. Supplemented by reference TRBV5-1 and TRBJ2-3, the full variable domain reads KAGVTQTPRYLIKTRGQQVTLSCSPISGHRSVSWYQQTPGQGLQFLFEYFSETQRNKGNFPGRFSGRQFSNSRSEMNVSTLELGDSALYLCASSLAQGWTDTQYFGPGTRLTVL.

The J gene is TRBJ1-6, the V gene TRBV7-9, with D possibly matching TRBD1 (5 bases). Germline V gene sequence: CDR1 SEHNR, CDR2 FQNEAQ (reference sequence). The CDR3 contains 13 residues. V was shortened by 4 bases and J by 12 bases, with 13 bases between the two germline ends. The DNA of the CDR3 is TGTGCCAGCAGCTGGGACCCTTCGGGACCCCTCCACTTT. It codes for CASSWDPSGPLHF.

V and J are TRBV6-5 and TRBJ1-1; perhaps TRBD1 as D (5 bases). Germline assignment: CDR1 MNHEY and CDR2 SVGAGI. The CDR3 spans 15 residues. The germline V and J ends were trimmed by 6 bases and 2 bases, with 16 bases remaining between them. In DNA form, the CDR3 reads TGTGCCAGCAGCCGCAGCGGGACGCACAACACTGAAGCTTTCTTT. Its protein is CASSRSGTHNTEAFF.

The chain recombines TRBV15 with TRBJ2-1; TRBD2 is a possible D gene (5 bases). Germline V gene lookup returns CDR1 LNHNV and CDR2 YYDKDF (reference sequence). Between the trimmed V and J ends, which lost 1 base and 6 bases, there was a span of 13 bases. This CDR3 comprises 15 residues. The CDR3 sequence: CATSRGPADLNEQFF. The CDR3 DNA follows: TGTGCCACCAGCAGAGGTCCAGCGGACCTCAATGAGCAGTTCTTC. The whole variable domain, filled in from reference TRBV15 and TRBJ2-1, reads DAMVIQNPRYQVTQFGKPVTLSCSQTLNHNVMYWYQQKSSQAPKLLFHYYDKDFNNEADTPDNFQSRRPNTSFCFLDIRSPGLGDTAMYLCATSRGPADLNEQFFGPGTRLTVL.

This clone was detected once. This sequence joins TRBV7-9 and TRBJ2-3; unclear D gene. Germline V gives CDR1 SEHNR, CDR2 FQNEAQ (reference sequence). The CDR3 totals 15 residues. The V and J ends lost 0 bases and 0 bases respectively, with 7 bases between them. Here the CDR3 reads CASSLAAPSTDTQYF. The CDR3 DNA reads TGTGCCAGCAGCTTAGCTGCGCCTAGCACAGATACGCAGTATTTT.

This clone has a single count. This chain connects TRBV2 to TRBJ2-7; 8 bases fit TRBD1. Unmatched junction bases numbered 5, after V lost 7 bases and J lost 0 bases. Looked up from germline, CDR1 is SNHLY and CDR2 is FYNNEI. The CDR3 extends over 14 amino acids. DNA of the CDR3: TGTGCCAGCAATCCCGGGACAGGCTCCTACGAGCAGTACTTC. Its protein is CASNPGTGSYEQYF.

This chain uses TRBV6-5 with TRBJ1-2; TRBD1 is a possible D gene (6 bases). CDR3 length: 14 amino acids. Germline CDR1 and CDR2: MNHEY and SVGAGI. V lost 5 bases to trimming and J lost 3 bases, with 13 bases between them. The CDR3 nucleotides are TGTGCCAGCAGTCTGAACAGGGTGCACTATGGCTACACCTTC. Its protein product is CASSLNRVHYGYTF.

The gene calls are TRBV6-2 or TRBV6-3 and TRBJ2-1; TRBD1 aligns across 9 bases. Germline CDR1 and CDR2: MNHEY and SVGEGT. V lost 4 bases, J lost 10 bases, and 5 bases stayed unmatched. This CDR3 region has 13 residues. This chain's CDR3 is CASSLGTGPEQFF. The CDR3 DNA is TGTGCCAGCAGTTTAGGGACAGGGCCGGAGCAGTTCTTC.